This T cell receptor beta chain was captured in a study of blood T cell repertoires in COVID-19. Overall study: Some COVID-19 samples were acute and others convalescent; all came from the United States, Italy and Spain. T cells, B-cell-depleted T cells, or PBMCs provided the cDNA or gDNA that served as material.

In the source study's methods: Amplification of reference gene primers was used by the study to estimate nucleated cell counts. Repertoires were generated with immunoSEQ multiplex PCR, while TCRdb's copy carries only in-frame clones and drops some. V and J calls and clone size are given by that table; D and trimming were obtained from the DNA. Found here are 75,000 to 95,000 clones, 70% to 90% of them singletons; the top ten hold roughly 19%. The specimen was peripheral blood. The receptor comes from a human donor in a cohort sampled during active COVID-19.

CDR3 sequence: CAIGTANTEAFF. CDR3 coding DNA: TGTGCCATTGGGACAGCGAACACTGAAGCTTTCTTT. This chain links TRBV10-3 with TRBJ1-1, with 7 bases lining up with TRBD1. Germline V gives CDR1 ENHRY, CDR2 SYGVKD. This CDR3 has 12 residues. The V gene end was trimmed by 9 bases and the J gene end by 1 base; junction bases not matched to a gene: 2.